This TCR beta chain was recorded in a study of blood T cell repertoires in COVID-19. Everyone who took part was roughly 18 to 90 years old, and they came from about two dozen US areas. V was trimmed by 6 bases and J by 5 bases, leaving 10 bases between them. From germline, CDR1 is MNHEY and CDR2 SVGEGT. The CDR3 has 12 residues. In the authors' methods: Amplified reference gene primers provided the basis for estimating nucleated cell counts. Produced via immunoSEQ multiplex PCR; TCRdb's table is partial and in-frame only. V, J and clone size reflect that table, while D and trimming were determined from the DNA. The profile covers 200,000 to 250,000 clones, with around 80% appearing a single time and about 2% taken by the ten largest.

The clonotype comes from a man aged 55 to 69 who had recovered from COVID-19. V usage is TRBV6-2 or TRBV6-3 and J usage is TRBJ2-5; the D gene is possibly TRBD1 (6 bases). Sequencing was carried out using PBMCs or T cells enriched from blood (not recorded which). The DNA of the CDR3 is TGTGCCAGCAGCCATGACAGGGAGACCCAGTACTTC. Translating it yields CASSHDRETQYF.